These T cell receptor beta chains were read from a single sample in a study of T cells in Graves' hyperthyroidism and ophthalmopathy. TCRdb recomputed calls from the multiplex PCR reads with MiXCR, one row per CDR3 protein. This sample yields 400,000 to 600,000 distinct CDR3 sequences, of which around 16% are seen a single time; 29% belongs to the top ten. The sequenced sample was blood. The receptors originated from a woman aged 25 to 39 with Graves' ophthalmopathy. Both conserved end residues are part of each CDR3. A D gene is named only where the DNA matches it firmly. Rows give clone size only sometimes, using once, few, many, or a class for an expanded clone.

D gene: NA
V gene: TRBV28
J gene: TRBJ2-3
clone size: few
CDR3 protein: CASTRAPHEQYF
CDR3 DNA: TGTGCCAGCACCCGTGCCCCGCATGAGCAGTATTTT

D gene: TRBD1
V gene: TRBV7-9
J gene: TRBJ1-2
clone size: NA
CDR3 protein: CASSLAGQGHYGYTF
CDR3 DNA: TGTGCCAGCAGCTTAGCGGGACAGGGTCACTATGGCTACACCTTC

D gene: NA
V gene: TRBV27
J gene: TRBJ1-3
clone size: NA
CDR3 protein: CASRRTAGDGNTIYF
CDR3 DNA: TGTGCCAGCCGTCGGACCGCCGGCGACGGAAACACCATATATTTT

D gene: NA
V gene: TRBV19
J gene: TRBJ2-3
clone size: NA
CDR3 protein: CASSILAASDQDTQYF
CDR3 DNA: TGTGCCAGTAGTATCTTGGCTGCGTCGGATCAGGATACGCAGTATTTT

D gene: NA
V gene: TRBV6-2/TRBV6-3
J gene: TRBJ2-7
clone size: many
CDR3 protein: CASTYPQSGSYEQYF
CDR3 DNA: TGTGCCAGCACTTACCCCCAAAGCGGGTCATACGAGCAGTACTTC

D gene: TRBD2
V gene: TRBV29-1
J gene: TRBJ2-2
clone size: many
CDR3 protein: CSVGTSGRSTGELFF
CDR3 DNA: TGCAGCGTTGGGACTAGCGGGAGGAGTACCGGGGAGCTGTTTTTT

D gene: TRBD2
V gene: TRBV7-9
J gene: TRBJ2-3
clone size: few
CDR3 protein: CASSFSGRAWIDTQYF
CDR3 DNA: TGTGCCAGCAGCTTTAGCGGGAGGGCCTGGATAGATACGCAGTATTTT

D gene: NA
V gene: TRBV2
J gene: TRBJ2-1
clone size: many
CDR3 protein: CASKESSYNEQFF
CDR3 DNA: TGTGCCAGCAAGGAGAGCTCCTACAATGAGCAGTTCTTC

D gene: NA
V gene: TRBV20-1
J gene: TRBJ2-1
clone size: NA
CDR3 protein: CSEEAYNEQFF
CDR3 DNA: TGCAGTGAAGAGGCCTACAATGAGCAGTTCTTC

D gene: TRBD1
V gene: TRBV30
J gene: TRBJ2-3
clone size: many
CDR3 protein: CAWATGVTDTQYF
CDR3 DNA: TGTGCCTGGGCGACAGGGGTAACAGATACGCAGTATTTT

D gene: TRBD2
V gene: TRBV27
J gene: TRBJ2-1
clone size: many
CDR3 protein: CASSSGLAGGNEQFF
CDR3 DNA: TGTGCCAGCAGTTCCGGACTAGCGGGAGGAAATGAGCAGTTCTTC

D gene: NA
V gene: TRBV6-1
J gene: TRBJ2-1
clone size: few
CDR3 protein: CASRPLGTVLYEQFF
CDR3 DNA: TGTGCCAGCAGGCCTCTCGGGACGGTATTGTATGAGCAGTTCTTC

D gene: NA
V gene: TRBV20-1
J gene: TRBJ2-3
clone size: many
CDR3 protein: CSARDLVRADTQYF
CDR3 DNA: TGCAGTGCTAGAGATTTAGTAAGGGCAGATACGCAGTATTTT

D gene: NA
V gene: TRBV24-1
J gene: TRBJ1-1
clone size: few
CDR3 protein: CATRDGRNTEAFF
CDR3 DNA: TGTGCCACCAGAGACGGAAGAAACACTGAAGCTTTCTTT

D gene: NA
V gene: TRBV27
J gene: TRBJ2-1
clone size: few
CDR3 protein: CASSPVQAYNEQFF
CDR3 DNA: TGTGCCAGCAGTCCCGTGCAGGCCTACAATGAGCAGTTCTTC

D gene: NA
V gene: TRBV28
J gene: TRBJ2-7
clone size: many
CDR3 protein: CASSLSASGLYEQYF
CDR3 DNA: TGTGCCAGCAGTTTATCGGCCAGCGGGCTCTACGAGCAGTACTTC

D gene: TRBD1
V gene: TRBV7-6
J gene: TRBJ2-3
clone size: many
CDR3 protein: CASSSAGWTGELTDTQYF
CDR3 DNA: TGTGCCAGCAGCTCCGCCGGCTGGACAGGGGAGCTTACAGATACGCAGTATTTT

D gene: NA
V gene: TRBV12-3/TRBV12-4
J gene: TRBJ2-1
clone size: many
CDR3 protein: CASSLLETAYNEQFF
CDR3 DNA: TGTGCCAGCAGTTTATTGGAAACAGCTTACAATGAGCAGTTCTTC

D gene: TRBD1
V gene: TRBV6-1
J gene: TRBJ2-2
clone size: few
CDR3 protein: CASSVTGLEYSNTGELFF
CDR3 DNA: TGTGCCAGCAGTGTGACAGGGTTGGAATACTCGAACACCGGGGAGCTGTTTTTT

D gene: NA
V gene: TRBV11-2
J gene: TRBJ1-1
clone size: many
CDR3 protein: CASSLENNPWNTEAFF
CDR3 DNA: TGTGCCAGCAGCTTAGAAAACAACCCTTGGAACACTGAAGCTTTCTTT

D gene: TRBD2
V gene: TRBV7-2
J gene: TRBJ2-3
clone size: many
CDR3 protein: CASSLDGAGSTDTQYF
CDR3 DNA: TGTGCCAGCAGCTTAGATGGAGCGGGGAGCACAGATACGCAGTATTTT

D gene: NA
V gene: TRBV18
J gene: TRBJ2-7
clone size: NA
CDR3 protein: CASSPSIDRDEQYF
CDR3 DNA: TGTGCCAGCTCACCAAGCATTGATAGGGACGAGCAGTACTTC

D gene: NA
V gene: TRBV10-3
J gene: TRBJ2-1
clone size: few
CDR3 protein: CAFHLTATTYNEQFF
CDR3 DNA: TGTGCCTTCCACTTGACTGCCACTACCTACAATGAGCAGTTCTTC

D gene: NA
V gene: TRBV20-1
J gene: TRBJ2-3
clone size: many
CDR3 protein: CSPRLNVGSLWDTQYF
CDR3 DNA: TGCAGTCCCCGCCTGAATGTGGGATCGCTTTGGGATACGCAGTATTTT

D gene: NA
V gene: TRBV6-2/TRBV6-3
J gene: TRBJ2-3
clone size: many
CDR3 protein: CASSGRDGTDTQYF
CDR3 DNA: TGTGCCAGCAGTGGGCGGGACGGTACAGATACGCAGTATTTT